The following is a T cell receptor (beta chain) sequence with its context. Antigen unknown. These data belong to a study of OX40 agonist ivuxolimab in advanced cancers. Looking at the study overall: With ivuxolimab, an agonistic anti-OX40 (CD134) antibody, patients were treated.

Notes on the study in general: Normalized expansion of T-cell clones was also low for some nonresponders.

Clones were sequenced by immunoSEQ multiplex PCR, and TCRdb holds only the in-frame ones, with some missing. The sample lists some 22,000 clones, over 75% occurring once. This TCR derives from an adult with an advanced solid tumor such as melanoma, head and neck, liver or kidney cancer. The sample in question was CD4+ or CD8+ T cells sorted from blood, obtained in a trial of the OX40 agonist ivuxolimab.

Here the CDR3 DNA reads TGTGCCACCAGCAGAGCACAGAACTACGAGCAGTACTTC. It yields the protein CATSRAQNYEQYF. This chain joins TRBV15 and TRBJ2-7, with no clear D. Trimming left V 1 base short and J 3 bases short, with 7 bases between. The CDR3 length is 13 residues. Germline V gene data show CDR1 as LNHNV and CDR2 as YYDKDF (reference sequence).